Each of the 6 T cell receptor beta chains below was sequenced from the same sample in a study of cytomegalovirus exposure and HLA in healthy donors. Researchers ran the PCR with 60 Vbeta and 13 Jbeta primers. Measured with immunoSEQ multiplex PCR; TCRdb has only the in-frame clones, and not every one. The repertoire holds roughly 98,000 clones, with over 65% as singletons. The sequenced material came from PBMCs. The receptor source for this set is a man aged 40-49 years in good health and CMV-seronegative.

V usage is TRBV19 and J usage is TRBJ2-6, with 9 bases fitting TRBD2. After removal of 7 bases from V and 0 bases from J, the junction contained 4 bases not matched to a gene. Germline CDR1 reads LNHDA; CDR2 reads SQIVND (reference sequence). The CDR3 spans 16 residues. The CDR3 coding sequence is TGTGCCAGTACCGAAGCGGGGGGCTCTGGGGCCAACGTCCTGACTTTC. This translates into CASTEAGGSGANVLTF.

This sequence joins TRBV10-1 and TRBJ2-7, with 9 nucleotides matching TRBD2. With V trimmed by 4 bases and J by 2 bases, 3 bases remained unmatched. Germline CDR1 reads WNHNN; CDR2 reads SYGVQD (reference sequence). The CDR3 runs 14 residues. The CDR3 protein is CASSGGRAPYEQYF. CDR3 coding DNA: TGCGCCAGCAGTGGCGGGAGGGCCCCCTACGAGCAGTACTTC.

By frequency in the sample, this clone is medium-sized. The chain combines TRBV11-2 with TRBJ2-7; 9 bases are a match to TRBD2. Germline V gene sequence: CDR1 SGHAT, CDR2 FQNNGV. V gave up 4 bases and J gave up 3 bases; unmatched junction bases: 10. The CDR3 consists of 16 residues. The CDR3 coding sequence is TGTGCCAGCAGCTCGGCGTGGCGGGAGGGAAACTACGAGCAGTACTTC. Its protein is CASSSAWREGNYEQYF.

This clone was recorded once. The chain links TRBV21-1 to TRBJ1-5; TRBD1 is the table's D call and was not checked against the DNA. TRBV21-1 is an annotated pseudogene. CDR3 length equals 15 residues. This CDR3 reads CASSITSGCPQPQHF. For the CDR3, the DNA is TGTGCCAGCAGCATCACCTCAGGGTGCCCTCAGCCCCAGCATTTT.

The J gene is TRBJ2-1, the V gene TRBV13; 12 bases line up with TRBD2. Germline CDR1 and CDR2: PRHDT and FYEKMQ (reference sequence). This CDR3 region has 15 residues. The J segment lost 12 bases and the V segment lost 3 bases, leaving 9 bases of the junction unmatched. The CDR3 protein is CASSLYSSGGGVQFF. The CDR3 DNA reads TGTGCCAGCAGCTTGTATTCTAGCGGGGGGGGCGTGCAGTTCTTC.

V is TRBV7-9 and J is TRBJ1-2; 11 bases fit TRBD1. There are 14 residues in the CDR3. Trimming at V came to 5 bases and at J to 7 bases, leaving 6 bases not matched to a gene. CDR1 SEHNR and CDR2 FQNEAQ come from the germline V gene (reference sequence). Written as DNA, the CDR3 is TGTGCCAGCAGCCCCGGGACAGGGGGATTTGGCTACACCTTC. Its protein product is CASSPGTGGFGYTF.